The sequence of this TCR beta chain was determined in a study of blood T cell repertoires in COVID-19. The wider study: The study drew acute and convalescent COVID-19 samples from the United States, Italy and Spain. PBMCs, B-cell-depleted T cells, or T cells provided the cDNA or gDNA that made up the material.

Authors' processing steps: Amplification of reference gene primers was used by the study to estimate nucleated cell counts. Assay: immunoSEQ multiplex PCR; the TCRdb copy retains only in-frame clones and omits some. D and trimming were read from the DNA, whereas the V and J calls and clone size are those reported in that table. The sample has approximately 150,000 clones; 80% to 90% are singletons. J gave up 8 bases and V 1 base, and 6 bases lay outside the gene matches. In germline, CDR1 is SGHTA, CDR2 FQGNSA. This CDR3 region has 16 residues. This clone was seen more than once but under ten times. The gene calls are TRBV7-2 and TRBJ2-1; 12 bases match TRBD2. The TCR sequence derives from a woman aged 70 to 79 who had recovered from COVID-19. Sequencing was done on a sample of peripheral blood. CDR3 residues: CASSLDLTSGSYEQFF. CDR3 DNA sequence: TGTGCCAGCAGCTTAGATCTGACTAGCGGGAGCTATGAGCAGTTCTTC.